These T cell receptor beta chains were read from a single sample in a study of blood T cell repertoires in COVID-19. Assay: immunoSEQ multiplex PCR; the TCRdb copy retains only in-frame clones and omits some. The sample has approximately 140,000 clones; 70% to 90% are singletons. What was sequenced was peripheral blood. Source of these receptors: a woman in her sixties with acute or convalescent COVID-19. CDR3s include the opening cysteine and the closing phenylalanine or tryptophan.

j_call v_call cdr3_aa
TRBJ2-3 TRBV12-3/TRBV12-4 CASRRGTTDTQYF
TRBJ2-5 TRBV4-2 CASSPGPYQETQYF
TRBJ2-1 TRBV6-6 CASIRGGEDYNEQFF
TRBJ2-7 TRBV6-2/TRBV6-3 CASSYPGTGAYEQYF
TRBJ2-7 TRBV7-2 CASSRVGTGASYEQYF
TRBJ2-3 TRBV9 CASSVPASGGAVTDTQYF
TRBJ2-2 TRBV5-1 CASSLDGGGAYGELFF
TRBJ2-2 TRBV6-5 CASTIAGVNTGELFF
TRBJ1-3 TRBV30 CAWSRGGYGGGNTIYF
TRBJ1-1 TRBV2 CATRQGWRGTEAFF
TRBJ2-3 TRBV4-1 CASSPDRGTDTQYF
TRBJ2-6 TRBV27 CASSTTRQSSGANVLTF
TRBJ1-5 TRBV6-5 CASSYGGANQPQHF
TRBJ2-1 TRBV3-1/TRBV3-2 CASSLGQGSYNEQFF
TRBJ1-6 TRBV24-1 CATSEDRVNSPLHF
TRBJ1-1 TRBV5-4 CASSPGTVNTEAFF
TRBJ1-5 TRBV7-6 CASSLGTASRDQPQHF
TRBJ1-5 TRBV11-2 CASSSGGQPQHF
TRBJ1-2 TRBV18 CASSPVAPGQGLGYGYTF
TRBJ2-3 TRBV5-1 CASSEVQRSTDTQYF
TRBJ2-5 TRBV11-2 CASSLERGGQETQYF
TRBJ1-1 TRBV7-2 CASSANRAAEAFF
TRBJ2-5 TRBV7-2 CASSLGQGKRTQYF
TRBJ2-5 TRBV24-1 CATSEPDGQQETQYF
TRBJ1-5 TRBV4-1 CASSQPDRVGQPQHF
TRBJ1-6 TRBV6-5 CASSYSSGSPLHF
TRBJ2-5 TRBV5-1 CASSFTGEETQYF
TRBJ2-5 TRBV5-1 CASTGEGVIAETQYF
TRBJ1-4 TRBV9 CASSPSGLANEKLFF
TRBJ2-7 TRBV9 CASSRDSLNYEQYF
TRBJ2-7 TRBV7-9 CASSPREGYEQYF
TRBJ1-2 TRBV7-8 CASSTDRGHVYGYTF
TRBJ2-3 TRBV5-6 CASSLAGTSGDITQYF
TRBJ1-1 TRBV14 CASSPWGRGRNTEAFF
TRBJ1-1 TRBV5-1 CASSLAGTGGRGTEAFF
TRBJ1-1 TRBV7-8 CASSLRAFTEAFF
TRBJ2-3 TRBV11-3 CASSLNQARTHTQYF
TRBJ2-3 TRBV10-2 CASSYPGGATQYF
TRBJ2-1 TRBV7-4 CASSVRGLAGDPPDYNEQFF
TRBJ2-7 TRBV7-9 CASSKGTRWEQYF
TRBJ1-1 TRBV11-3 CASSLEGQLLEAFF
TRBJ2-1 TRBV6-2/TRBV6-3 CASSPAGGQGEQFF
TRBJ2-7 TRBV11-2 CASSHWGGAAEEQYF
TRBJ1-1 TRBV15 CATSRGYAQGYTEAFF
TRBJ1-6 TRBV5-1 CASSLQDNSPLHF
TRBJ2-7 TRBV6-6 CASSLPQSFGEQYF
TRBJ1-6 TRBV5-5 CASSLGDRSLYNSPLHF
TRBJ2-5 TRBV5-8 CASSRGTQYF
TRBJ2-5 TRBV27 CASSSGAGRGKTQYF
TRBJ2-2 TRBV6-5 CASILRQNTGELFF
TRBJ2-7 TRBV5-1 CASSWPGQGKYEQYF
TRBJ1-6 TRBV6-1 CASSEGSPLF
TRBJ2-5 TRBV6-1 CASSVTSGGLQETQYF
TRBJ1-3 TRBV25-1 CASSDNRGGFSSGNTIYF
TRBJ2-7 TRBV7-8 CASSLNWGATSGVYEQYF
TRBJ2-7 TRBV6-2/TRBV6-3 CASSYSGLAAYEQYF
TRBJ2-5 TRBV29-1 CSVSGSGGPFQETQYF
TRBJ2-3 TRBV11-3 CASSFLRLANTQYF
TRBJ2-2 TRBV7-9 CASSLTGAGELFF
TRBJ1-1 TRBV28 CASSLSPAGNTEAFF